A selection of T cell receptor beta chains follows, all from one sample in a study of blood T cell repertoires in COVID-19. The protocol was immunoSEQ multiplex PCR, while the TCRdb copy is restricted to in-frame clones and leaves out a portion. The table records 85,000 to 120,000 clones, approximately 85% of them present only once. The material sequenced was peripheral blood. All receptors derive from a man aged 35 to 55 with active or convalescent COVID-19. CDR3s include the opening cysteine and the closing phenylalanine or tryptophan. The D gene is left open where the match is weak. The size of a clone is reported for some rows only, either as once, few or many, or as a class for expanded clones.

NA	TRBV6-6	TRBJ2-7	NA	CASWGGGAYEQYF	TGTGCCAGCTGGGGAGGGGGGGCTTACGAGCAGTACTTC
NA	TRBV7-2	TRBJ2-7	NA	CASSLGHQGSYEQYF	TGTGCCAGCAGCTTAGGACATCAGGGCTCCTACGAGCAGTACTTC
NA	TRBV4-1	TRBJ1-2	once	CASSQGFLRDGYTF	TGCGCCAGCAGCCAAGGTTTTCTCAGGGATGGCTACACCTTC
TRBD2	TRBV18	TRBJ2-6	NA	CASSRKHLAGGEGANVLTF	TGTGCCAGCTCACGAAAACACTTAGCGGGGGGTGAGGGGGCCAACGTCCTGACTTTC
NA	TRBV5-1	TRBJ1-4	NA	CASSSTKGGNEKLFF	TGCGCCAGCAGCTCAACGAAGGGCGGGAATGAAAAACTGTTTTTT
TRBD1	TRBV6-6	TRBJ1-5	NA	CASSPPAGQYQPQHF	TGTGCCAGCAGCCCTCCCGCGGGACAGTATCAGCCCCAGCATTTT
TRBD1	TRBV9	TRBJ2-5	NA	CASSPDRGNQETQYF	TGTGCCAGCAGCCCGGACAGGGGGAACCAAGAGACCCAGTACTTC
NA	TRBV3-1/TRBV3-2	TRBJ2-5	NA	CASTGGRETQYF	TGTGCCAGCACCGGGGGTAGGGAGACCCAGTACTTC
NA	TRBV18	TRBJ2-5	few	CASSLRETQYF	TGTGCCAGCTCACTCCGGGAGACCCAGTACTTC
NA	TRBV30	TRBJ1-6	NA	CAWCRTENSPLHF	TGTGCCTGGTGCAGGACAGAAAATTCACCCCTCCACTTT
NA	TRBV25-1	TRBJ1-2	NA	CASRGANYGYTF	TGTGCCAGCCGGGGGGCGAACTATGGCTACACCTTC
NA	TRBV7-9	TRBJ1-6	large	CASSLARGRGQAPLHF	TGTGCCAGCAGCTTAGCGCGGGGGAGGGGTCAGGCACCCCTCCACTTT
NA	TRBV5-1	TRBJ1-6	NA	CASSLDRVENNSPLHF	TGCGCCAGCAGCTTGGACAGGGTCGAGAATAATTCACCCCTCCACTTT
NA	TRBV9	TRBJ1-2	NA	CASSVAPRAGSNYGYTF	TGTGCCAGCAGCGTAGCCCCCCGGGCGGGTTCTAACTATGGCTACACCTTC
TRBD2	TRBV24-1	TRBJ2-1	NA	CATSDFGGVSSYNEQFF	TGTGCCACCAGTGATTTTGGGGGGGTTAGTTCGTACAATGAGCAGTTCTTC
TRBD1	TRBV3-1/TRBV3-2	TRBJ2-1	NA	CASSHRGPNNGEQFF	TGTGCCAGCAGCCATAGGGGGCCTAACAACGGTGAGCAGTTCTTC
NA	TRBV11-2	TRBJ1-2	once	CASSLGSVNYGYTF	TGTGCCAGCAGCTTAGGGTCAGTTAACTATGGCTACACCTTC
TRBD1	TRBV13	TRBJ1-1	NA	CASSSQGANTEAFF	TGTGCCAGCAGCTCACAGGGGGCGAACACTGAAGCTTTCTTT
TRBD2	TRBV2	TRBJ2-3	NA	CASRLAGFRDTQYF	TGTGCCAGCAGATTAGCGGGGTTTCGGGATACGCAGTATTTT
NA	TRBV7-8	TRBJ1-5	NA	CASEGEGSNQPQHF	TGTGCCAGCGAAGGGGAAGGTAGCAATCAGCCCCAGCATTTT
NA	TRBV14	TRBJ1-2	NA	CASSQVQMTGTNYGYTF	TGTGCCAGCAGCCAAGTTCAGATGACAGGAACCAACTATGGCTACACCTTC
NA	TRBV7-2	TRBJ1-3	NA	CASSFSQGRSGNTIYF	TGTGCCAGCAGCTTTAGCCAGGGGCGTTCTGGAAACACCATATATTTT
TRBD1	TRBV10-3	TRBJ1-5	NA	CAISDPTGQSNQPQHF	TGTGCCATCAGTGACCCGACAGGGCAGAGCAATCAGCCCCAGCATTTT
TRBD2	TRBV7-9	TRBJ2-7	NA	CASSFSGLADSYEQYF	TGTGCCAGCAGCTTTTCGGGACTAGCGGATTCCTACGAGCAGTACTTC
TRBD1	TRBV5-1	TRBJ1-6	few	CASSLGAGQGNSPLHF	TGCGCCAGCAGCTTGGGAGCGGGACAGGGTAATTCACCCCTCCACTTT
TRBD1	TRBV29-1	TRBJ2-5	NA	CSVSDRGKETQYF	TGCAGCGTTTCGGACAGGGGAAAAGAGACCCAGTACTTC
NA	TRBV4-1	TRBJ1-4	NA	CASSQSASTNEKLFF	TGCGCCAGCAGCCAATCTGCGTCAACTAATGAAAAACTGTTTTTT
TRBD1	TRBV7-9	TRBJ2-7	NA	CASSLLGGYYEQYF	TGTGCCAGCAGCTTATTAGGGGGCTACTACGAGCAGTACTTC
NA	TRBV19	TRBJ2-7	NA	CASSIGRTTGGEQYF	TGTGCCAGTAGTATAGGTCGGACTACCGGGGGCGAGCAGTACTTC
NA	TRBV5-6	TRBJ1-3	NA	CASSFPSSGNTIYF	TGTGCCAGCAGCTTCCCCAGCTCTGGAAACACCATATATTTT
NA	TRBV11-2	TRBJ1-1	NA	CASCGVAGSEAFF	TGTGCCAGCTGTGGGGTGGCGGGCTCTGAAGCTTTCTTT